This T cell receptor beta chain was captured in a study of OX40 agonist ivuxolimab in advanced cancers. Study-level background: Six ivuxolimab dose levels, 0.01 to 10 mg/kg, were given intravenously every 2 weeks.

The assay was immunoSEQ multiplex PCR, and TCRdb's table has in-frame clones only and misses some. This table holds roughly 58,000 clones, around 88% found once. For this clone: Its antigen is unknown.

Deletions cut 5 bases from V and 5 bases from J, with 6 bases between. Germline V gene lookup returns CDR1 MDHEN and CDR2 SYDVKM. The CDR3 has 11 amino acids. Study-wide results and caveats: Relatively little clonal expansion, among the lowest observed, appeared in partial responders at 0.1-3.0 mg/kg.

This receptor was obtained from an adult with an advanced solid tumor such as melanoma, head and neck, liver or kidney cancer. The chain couples TRBV28 to TRBJ1-2; no reliable D call. Sequencing used CD4+ or CD8+ T cells sorted from blood, obtained in a trial of the OX40 agonist ivuxolimab. The CDR3 DNA reads TGTGCCAGCAGTAGGATATATGGCTACACCTTC. It is translated as CASSRIYGYTF.